The 31 T cell receptor beta chains presented below share a single source sample, sequenced in a study of blood T cells in healthy people across ages. A second PCR of about 7 to 12 cycles used a sample-barcoded 5' primer and a J-beta primer mix. TCRdb used MiXCR to reprocess the 5' RACE reads, holding one entry per CDR3 protein. The table has some 1.4 million distinct CDR3 sequences, around 42% seen once. Sequencing was done on a sample of blood. The receptor source for this set is a woman under 30 in good health.

This clonotype has more than one count but fewer than ten. V usage is TRBV18 and J usage is TRBJ1-1; 8 bases are a match to TRBD1. V lost 2 bases to trimming and J lost 4 bases; unmatched junction nucleotides: 6. The CDR3 contains 15 residues. CDR1 is KGHSH, CDR2 LQKENI, per germline. CDR3 coding DNA: TGTGCCAGCTCACCAAGCCAGGGGGCGTTCACTGAAGCTTTCTTT. This codes for CASSPSQGAFTEAFF.

This clonotype occurred a few times. The CDR3 region is CASSESLIDTEAFF. The CDR3 nucleotides read TGCGCCAGCAGTGAGTCCCTGATTGACACTGAAGCTTTCTTT. The rearrangement links TRBV10-2 to TRBJ1-1; D ambiguous. Germline CDR1 and CDR2: WSHSY and SAAADI. Trimming shortened V by 0 bases and J by 3 bases, and 8 bases separated the two germline ends. The CDR3 length is 14 residues.

The table lists this clonotype with a few counts. The V and J genes are TRBV15 and TRBJ2-3; perhaps TRBD2 as D (6 bases). This CDR3 has 19 residues. V was trimmed by 0 bases and J by 2 bases, leaving 21 bases between them. Germline CDR1 is LNHNV and CDR2 is YYDKDF (reference sequence). Here the CDR3 reads CATSRDKLASDAVTDTQYF. As DNA, the CDR3 is TGTGCCACCAGCAGAGACAAATTGGCTAGCGACGCGGTCACAGATACGCAGTATTTT.

Comments on this clonotype: This may be a read error: a much more frequent sequence differs by one nucleotide. The V call is TRBV4-1, the J call TRBJ2-3; 12 bases fit TRBD2. The CDR3 totals 18 residues. In germline, CDR1 is MGHRA, CDR2 YSYEKL. The chain's CDR3 is CTSRAGLAGKSGTDTQYF. CDR3 DNA: TGCACCAGCAGGGCCGGACTAGCGGGAAAGTCGGGGACAGATACGCAGTATTTT.

The chain uses TRBV7-2 and TRBJ2-7; weak D call: TRBD1 (6 bases). The CDR3 spans 13 residues. The germline V gene has CDR1 SGHTA and CDR2 FQGNSA. V was cut by 6 bases and J by 3 bases, with 12 bases left in between. The CDR3 bases are TGTGCCAGCAGTCCCAAGGGGGTCTACGAGCAGTACTTC. Translated, it gives CASSPKGVYEQYF.

This clonotype was recorded at least ten times. This chain joins TRBV7-2 and TRBJ2-5; 7 nucleotides align to TRBD2. The germline V gene has CDR1 SGHTA and CDR2 FQGNSA. After removal of 6 bases from V and 2 bases from J, the junction contained 6 bases not matched to a gene. This CDR3 is 14 amino acids long. The CDR3 protein is CASSLSGVQETQYF. As DNA, the CDR3 is TGTGCCAGCAGTTTGAGCGGGGTTCAAGAGACCCAGTACTTC.

Remarks on this clonotype: A much larger clone lies a single base off, so this may be a read error. The V and J genes are TRBV3-1 and TRBJ2-3, with a weak D call TRBD2 (5 bases). Germline CDR1 is LGHDT and CDR2 is YNNKEL (reference sequence). The CDR3 length is 15 residues. Trimming pared 3 bases from V and 4 bases from J, leaving 14 bases between. The CDR3 here is CASSHEGLAADTQYF. In DNA, the CDR3 is TGTGCCAGCAGCCACGAAGGCCTAGCCGCAGATACGCAGTATTTT.

In its sample, this clonotype was seen once. The J gene is TRBJ1-2, the V gene TRBV2; perhaps TRBD1 as D (6 bases). Germline loops: CDR1 SNHLY, CDR2 FYNNEI. The CDR3 sequence is 13 residues long. Trimming stripped 1 base from V and 7 bases from J, with 10 bases between. Here the CDR3 DNA reads TGTGCCAGCAGTGAAGTGGGGGCCAGTGGCTACACCTTC. Translation gives CASSEVGASGYTF.

Concerning this clonotype: Germline and junction disagree at one end, which may indicate a read error. The V gene is TRBV2, the J gene TRBJ2-1; 8 nucleotides align to TRBD1. The germline V gene has CDR1 SNHLY and CDR2 FYNNEI. CDR3 length: 15 residues. CDR3 amino acids: CASSESGGSCNEQFF. CDR3 DNA: TGTGCCAGCAGTGAATCAGGGGGCTCCTGCAATGAGCAGTTCTTC.

The chain joins TRBV2 to TRBJ2-1; TRBD2 might be the D (6 bases). The length of the CDR3 is 14 residues. Germline-derived CDR1 and CDR2 are SNHLY and FYNNEI. V was clipped by 7 bases and J by 4 bases, with 14 bases between them. In nucleotides, the CDR3 is TGTGCCAGCAATCCGAGCGGGCGATACAATGAGCAGTTCTTC. It yields the protein CASNPSGRYNEQFF.

This chain connects TRBV20-1 to TRBJ2-3, with TRBD2 matching over 9 bases. The CDR3 spans 14 residues. V trimming: 6 bases; J trimming: 8 bases; junction bases outside the gene matches: 12. In germline, CDR1 is DFQATT, CDR2 SNEGSKA (reference sequence). The CDR3 nucleotides are TGCAGTGCCCCGGGACTAGCCGGGGGGGGTACGCAGTATTTT. Amino acids: CSAPGLAGGGTQYF.

The rearrangement joins TRBV20-1 to TRBJ2-1; no reliable D call. The DNA end lines up better with TRBJ2-7; the J call may be wrong. Germline lookup yields CDR1 DFQATT and CDR2 SNEGSKA (reference sequence). The CDR3 consists of 14 residues. The CDR3 is CSANIQRGNNEQYF. The CDR3 region has the DNA TGCAGTGCGAATATACAGCGAGGTAACAATGAGCAGTACTTC.

The chain links TRBV5-1 to TRBJ2-3, with D unclear. The CDR3 spans 14 residues. Germline-derived CDR1 and CDR2 are SGHRS and YFSETQ. V lost 4 bases and J 6 bases, leaving 15 bases between the germline ends. The CDR3 region is CASSVDGPWDTQYF. The CDR3 nucleotides read TGCGCCAGCAGCGTGGACGGCCCTTGGGATACGCAGTATTTT.

This chain joins TRBV11-1 and TRBJ1-1; D is uncertain. CDR3 length: 12 residues. Germline-derived CDR1 and CDR2 are SGHAT and FQDESV (reference sequence). The ends were cut back, 1 base at V and 10 bases at J, with 10 bases in the middle. The CDR3 loop is CASSLEKSSAFF. The CDR3 nucleotides read TGTGCCAGCAGCTTAGAGAAATCCTCAGCTTTCTTT. Full variable domain (rest looked up from reference TRBV11-1 and TRBJ1-1): EAEVAQSPRYKITEKSQAVAFWCDPISGHATLYWYRQILGQGPELLVQFQDESVVDDSQLPKDRFSAERLKGVDSTLKIQPAELGDSAMYLCASSLEKSSAFFGQGTRLTVV.

In the case of this clonotype: At one of its ends the junction is not consistent with the germline gene, which may arise from a read error. The rearrangement uses TRBV27 and TRBJ2-7; 8 bases are a match to TRBD1. Germline CDR1 MNHEY, CDR2 SMNVEV (reference sequence). The CDR3 runs to 15 residues. For the CDR3, the DNA is TGTGTCAGCAGTTCCGGACAGGGTTTAACCTACGAGCAGTACTTC. Translating gives CVSSSGQGLTYEQYF.

The V and J genes are TRBV5-5 and TRBJ1-2; D is possibly TRBD1 (6 bases). CDR3 length: 16 amino acids. The germline CDR1 and CDR2 sequences are SGHKS and YYEKEE (reference sequence). V was trimmed by 0 bases and J by 0 bases, leaving 12 bases between them. The CDR3 DNA follows: TGTGCCAGCAGCTTGGGGGCGACAGGATCTAACTATGGCTACACCTTC. This translates into CASSLGATGSNYGYTF.

The chain has TRBV4-1 and TRBJ2-5; possibly TRBD1 for D (5 bases). Germline-derived CDR1 and CDR2 are MGHRA and YSYEKL. The V gene lost 0 bases and the J gene lost 4 bases, with 18 bases spanning the gap. The CDR3 is 17 amino acids. The CDR3 region has the DNA TGCGCCAGCAGCCAAGATCATACCAGCTTGGGGCGAGAGACCCAGTACTTC. Protein: CASSQDHTSLGRETQYF.

This clonotype has a handful of counts. The V and J genes are TRBV5-1 and TRBJ2-5; the match to TRBD1 covers 8 bases. Unmatched junction bases numbered 6, after V lost 0 bases and J lost 5 bases. Germline CDR1 and CDR2: SGHRS and YFSETQ. This CDR3 spans 15 amino acids. CDR3 in DNA: TGCGCCAGCAGCTTGGCCCAGGGGGCGTTGGAGACCCAGTACTTC. Translation gives CASSLAQGALETQYF.

This chain joins TRBV20-1 and TRBJ2-7, with a weak D call TRBD2 (6 bases). V lost 2 bases to trimming and J lost 3 bases, with 11 bases between them. The germline gives CDR1 DFQATT, CDR2 SNEGSKA (reference sequence). The CDR3 spans 13 residues. CDR3 amino acids: CSARIGSNYEQYF. The CDR3, as DNA: TGCAGTGCTAGAATCGGGAGTAACTACGAGCAGTACTTC.

As DNA, the CDR3 is TGTGCCAGCAGCCTCAGGGGCGGCGCAACTAATGAAAAACTGTTTTTT. Translating gives CASSLRGGATNEKLFF. The V gene is TRBV27, the J gene TRBJ1-4, with D possibly TRBD1 on 6 matching bases. The CDR3 is made up of 16 amino acids. V was trimmed by 6 bases and J by 0 bases, leaving 14 bases between them. The V gene's germline CDR1 is MNHEY and CDR2 SMNVEV (reference sequence).

This clonotype was observed a few times. The chain links TRBV20-1 to TRBJ2-3, with D perhaps matching TRBD2 (5 bases). This CDR3 is built from 15 residues. Trimming took off 5 bases at V and 0 bases at J, with 15 bases between the two ends. Germline V gene sequence: CDR1 DFQATT, CDR2 SNEGSKA (reference sequence). The chain's CDR3 is CSAFTGVGSTDTQYF. The DNA for the CDR3 is TGCAGTGCTTTTACCGGGGTAGGGAGCACAGATACGCAGTATTTT.

The rearrangement joins TRBV6-5 to TRBJ1-5; D may be TRBD1 (6 bases). Germline V CDR1 and CDR2: MNHEY, SVGAGI. The CDR3 length is 14 residues. The germline V and J ends were trimmed by 5 bases and 6 bases, with 14 bases remaining between them. CDR3 bases: TGTGCCAGCAGTACATCAGGGGTAGGTCAGCCCCAGCATTTT. Its protein product is CASSTSGVGQPQHF.

J is TRBJ1-1 and V is TRBV7-2; D is unclear. Trimming shortened V by 2 bases and J by 2 bases, and 12 bases separated the two germline ends. Germline loops: CDR1 SGHTA, CDR2 FQGNSA. This CDR3 is built from 15 residues. CDR3 loop: CASSLRQSPNTEAFF. The CDR3 DNA is TGTGCCAGCAGCTTAAGGCAGTCTCCCAACACTGAAGCTTTCTTT.

In this sample, this clonotype turned up a few times. The chain carries TRBV11-2 and TRBJ2-7; D perhaps matches TRBD1 (6 bases). Trimming removed 5 bases from V and 0 bases from J, with 17 bases in between. Germline V gene lookup returns CDR1 SGHAT and CDR2 FQNNGV. The CDR3 contains 16 residues. The CDR3 sequence: CASSVAGQSLSYEQYF. In nucleotides, the CDR3 is TGTGCCAGCAGCGTTGCCGGACAGTCCCTCTCCTACGAGCAGTACTTC. Drawing the rest from reference TRBV11-2 and TRBJ2-7, the complete variable domain is EAGVAQSPRYKIIEKRQSVAFWCNPISGHATLYWYQQILGQGPKLLIQFQNNGVVDDSQLPKDRFSAERLKGVDSTLKIQPAKLEDSAVYLCASSVAGQSLSYEQYFGPGTRLTVT.

Comments on this clonotype: This may come from a read error, since a much larger clone is one base off. This chain links TRBV11-2 with TRBJ2-1, with D perhaps TRBD2 (6 bases). The CDR3 totals 16 residues. Germline values: CDR1 SGHAT, CDR2 FQNNGV. Written as DNA, the CDR3 is TGTGCCAGCAGCCGGGGGAGTAGCAGTAGGACGAATGTGCAGTTCTTC. Translated: CASSRGSSSRTNVQFF. Drawing the rest from reference TRBV11-2 and TRBJ2-1, the complete variable domain is EAGVAQSPRYKIIEKRQSVAFWCNPISGHATLYWYQQILGQGPKLLIQFQNNGVVDDSQLPKDRFSAERLKGVDSTLKIQPAKLEDSAVYLCASSRGSSSRTNVQFFGPGTRLTVL.

The gene calls are TRBV11-2 and TRBJ2-5; 8 bases are shared with TRBD1. Germline V gene data show CDR1 as SGHAT and CDR2 as FQNNGV. The J segment lost 4 bases and the V segment lost 0 bases, leaving 7 bases of the junction unmatched. The CDR3 has 16 residues. CDR3 region: CASSLDPRGLGETQYF. DNA for the CDR3: TGTGCCAGCAGCTTAGATCCCAGGGGGCTGGGAGAGACCCAGTACTTC.

The gene calls are TRBV18 and TRBJ1-2; unclear D gene. The germline CDR1 and CDR2 sequences are KGHSH and LQKENI. This CDR3 is built from 14 residues. V was pared by 3 bases and J by 2 bases, with 10 bases between. The CDR3 nucleotides read TGTGCCAGCTCACCGGCAGTGGAGAACTATGGCTACACCTTC. Translated: CASSPAVENYGYTF.

The gene calls are TRBV5-1 and TRBJ2-5, with 7 nucleotides matching TRBD2. The J call may be in error: the DNA end matches TRBJ2-4 better. The CDR3 spans 16 residues. Germline V gives CDR1 SGHRS, CDR2 YFSETQ. The CDR3 reads CASSLGAGAWIGIQYF. In DNA, the CDR3 is TGCGCCAGCAGCTTGGGTGCGGGAGCGTGGATAGGCATTCAGTACTTC.

This clonotype was observed a few times. The rearrangement uses TRBV4-1 and TRBJ2-1; the match to TRBD2 covers 10 bases. V lost 8 bases, J lost 6 bases, and 13 bases stayed unmatched. The CDR3 covers 16 residues. Germline V gene lookup returns CDR1 MGHRA and CDR2 YSYEKL. This CDR3 reads CASLPGLAAVSNEQFF. The DNA of the CDR3 is TGCGCCAGCCTTCCCGGACTAGCGGCCGTTTCCAATGAGCAGTTCTTC.

This clonotype was observed a few times. CDR3 region: CARGPRGGLRNGYTF. CDR3 bases: TGTGCCAGGGGTCCCCGGGGAGGGTTGAGAAATGGCTACACCTTC. The genes are TRBV21-1 and TRBJ1-2. TRBV21-1 is termed a pseudogene. This CDR3 has 15 amino acids.

This clonotype was detected only a few times. The V and J genes are TRBV3-1 and TRBJ2-3; 12 bases are a match to TRBD1. Germline CDR1 is LGHDT and CDR2 is YNNKEL (reference sequence). The CDR3 runs to 21 residues. V lost 0 bases to trimming and J lost 5 bases; unmatched junction nucleotides: 18. CDR3 loop: CASSQDSGQGALAGVLDTQYF. The CDR3 DNA sequence: TGTGCCAGCAGCCAAGATTCGGGACAGGGGGCTCTAGCGGGAGTTCTAGATACGCAGTATTTT.